The 16 T cell receptor beta chains listed next were all sequenced from one sample in a study of post-analysis software for immune sequencing data. Regarding the study as a whole: Relative to controls, patients had several TRBV segments at higher frequency, with TRBV5-6, TRBV5-1 and TRBV20-1 among these.

The TCR beta cDNA libraries carried unique molecular identifiers. TCRdb used MiXCR to reprocess the PCR reads, holding one entry per CDR3 protein. Among about 820,000 distinct CDR3 sequences listed, around 50% were seen once. These receptors' antigens are unknown. Input material: blood. The receptors stem from a girl aged 10-17 years with multiple sclerosis.

In its sample, this clonotype was seen a few times. The chain joins TRBV7-9 to TRBJ1-4, with TRBD1 identical over 10 bases. V shed 4 bases, J shed 7 bases, and the junction held 3 bases outside the gene matches. Germline V gives CDR1 SEHNR, CDR2 FQNEAQ (reference sequence). The CDR3 is 14 amino acids. The chain's CDR3 is CASSSGTGAEKLFF. CDR3 in DNA: TGTGCCAGCAGCTCAGGGACAGGGGCTGAAAAACTGTTTTTT.

This clonotype has only a few counts. The rearrangement uses TRBV5-1 and TRBJ2-1; D unclear. V was pared by 3 bases and J by 6 bases, with 10 bases between. There are 13 residues in the CDR3. Germline V gene lookup returns CDR1 SGHRS and CDR2 YFSETQ. The CDR3 is CASSWPYPNEQFF. CDR3 nucleotide sequence: TGCGCCAGCAGCTGGCCATATCCCAATGAGCAGTTCTTC.

This clonotype has only a few counts. The CDR3 nucleotides read TGTGCCAGCAGTTCGGCAGAGCTCTATGGCTACACCTTC. It is translated as CASSSAELYGYTF. The chain uses TRBV12-3 or TRBV12-4 and TRBJ1-2; unclear D gene. This CDR3 region has 13 residues. The ends were cut back, 4 bases at V and 4 bases at J, with 10 bases in the middle.

This clonotype has a handful of counts. V and J are TRBV5-6 and TRBJ2-5, with TRBD2 matching over 9 bases. J lost 5 bases, V lost 2 bases, and 7 bases had no gene match. The CDR3 contains 15 residues. In germline, CDR1 is SGHDT, CDR2 YYEEEE. DNA for the CDR3: TGTGCCAGCAGCTTTGCGGGAGGGCCGGCGGAGACCCAGTACTTC. It translates to CASSFAGGPAETQYF. Combining the CDR3 with reference TRBV5-6 and TRBJ2-5 gives the whole variable domain DAGVTQSPTHLIKTRGQQVTLRCSPKSGHDTVSWYQQALGQGPQFIFQYYEEEERQRGNFPDRFSGHQFPNYSSELNVNALLLGDSALYLCASSFAGGPAETQYFGPGTRLLVL.

The chain carries TRBV10-3 and TRBJ2-7, with a weak D call TRBD1 (6 bases). The germline V gene has CDR1 ENHRY and CDR2 SYGVKD. V lost 3 bases, J lost 7 bases, and 19 bases lay in between. The CDR3 consists of 15 residues. The CDR3 DNA reads TGTGCCATCAGTGACCCTATTGGGGACATGAGTGAGCAGTACTTC. Amino acid sequence: CAISDPIGDMSEQYF.

This clonotype occurred a few times. The gene calls are TRBV6-6 and TRBJ2-7; 8 nucleotides match TRBD2. Germline CDR1 reads MNHNY; CDR2 reads SVGAGI (reference sequence). This CDR3 contains 15 residues. V lost 2 bases to trimming and J lost 0 bases; unmatched junction nucleotides: 3. In DNA, the CDR3 is TGTGCCAGCAGTTACGCCAGCGGGAGCTCCTACGAGCAGTACTTC. Translated, it gives CASSYASGSSYEQYF.

In its sample, this clonotype was seen a few times. The chain carries TRBV7-9 and TRBJ1-6; no clear D. CDR1 is SEHNR, CDR2 FQNEAQ, per germline (reference sequence). Trimming took 5 bases from V and 0 from J, leaving 14 bases between them. The CDR3 consists of 17 residues. The CDR3 DNA follows: TGTGCCAGCAGCCCCCCCGGAAGGAGCTCCTATAATTCACCCCTCCACTTT. Protein: CASSPPGRSSYNSPLHF.

This clonotype has a single count. The rearrangement links TRBV3-1 to TRBJ1-2; 9 bases agree with TRBD1. The V segment lost 8 bases and the J segment 4 bases; nucleotides outside the gene matches: 11. From germline, CDR1 is LGHDT and CDR2 YNNKEL (reference sequence). The CDR3 has 15 amino acids. The CDR3 bases are TGTGCCAGCCGGGACAGGGCACGAGTGGCCTATGGCTACACCTTC. Its protein is CASRDRARVAYGYTF.

The chain joins TRBV20-1 to TRBJ1-2; a weak D match, TRBD1 (5 bases). Germline V gene data show CDR1 as DFQATT and CDR2 as SNEGSKA (reference sequence). Trimming pared 3 bases from V and 2 bases from J, leaving 16 bases between. The CDR3 totals 15 residues. The CDR3 reads CSASSTGGGNYGYTF. DNA of the CDR3: TGCAGTGCTAGTTCAACCGGGGGAGGCAACTATGGCTACACCTTC.

This chain joins TRBV4-2 and TRBJ2-7; a possible D gene is TRBD1 (6 bases). V was trimmed by 2 bases and J by 5 bases, leaving 22 bases between them. CDR3 length: 17 amino acids. The V gene's germline CDR1 is LGHNA and CDR2 YNFKEQ. The CDR3 nucleotides are TGTGCCAGCAGCCAACCGGGCGGCAGGGTTGGGGGCGACGAGCAGTACTTC. Residues: CASSQPGGRVGGDEQYF.

The J gene is TRBJ1-2, the V gene TRBV7-2; D gene ambiguous. From germline, CDR1 is SGHTA and CDR2 FQGNSA. The CDR3 is made up of 14 amino acids. Between the trimmed V and J ends, which lost 5 bases and 2 bases, there was a span of 12 bases. The CDR3 loop is CASSGPGLNYGYTF. As DNA, the CDR3 is TGTGCCAGCAGCGGGCCGGGTCTGAACTATGGCTACACCTTC.

The CDR3 spells CASRHRTGLNSPLHF. The CDR3 DNA reads as TGTGCCAGCAGACACAGGACAGGGCTGAATTCACCCCTCCACTTT. The chain couples TRBV6-5 to TRBJ1-6, with 8 bases lining up with TRBD1. The length of the CDR3 is 15 residues. Germline lookup yields CDR1 MNHEY and CDR2 SVGAGI. The V segment lost 6 bases and the J segment 7 bases; nucleotides outside the gene matches: 8.

The chain couples TRBV5-1 to TRBJ2-5; D is tentatively TRBD1 or TRBD2 (5 bases each). The CDR3 is made up of 16 amino acids. V was trimmed by 1 base and J by 1 base, leaving 14 bases between them. Germline CDR1 is SGHRS and CDR2 is YFSETQ. The CDR3 DNA reads TGCGCCAGCAGCTTGTCCCAGGGAGCCATCCAAGAGACCCAGTACTTC. Its translation: CASSLSQGAIQETQYF.

This sequence joins TRBV2 and TRBJ2-7, with 7 bases matching TRBD2. This CDR3 has 14 amino acids. V was pared by 6 bases and J by 1 base, with 6 bases of the junction left unmatched. Germline V CDR1 and CDR2: SNHLY, FYNNEI. The CDR3 bases are TGTGCCAGCAGGCCGGGACTACTTTCCTACGAGCAGTACTTC. This encodes CASRPGLLSYEQYF.

The chain links TRBV7-3 to TRBJ1-1; 8 nucleotides align to TRBD1. This CDR3 spans 16 amino acids. CDR1 is SGHTA, CDR2 FQGTGA, per germline. The junction had 12 bases not matched to a gene; V was cut back by 3 bases and J by 6 bases. The CDR3 DNA reads as TGTGCCAGCAGCTTCCAAACCCAGGGGGCTGGCGCTGAAGCTTTCTTT. Its protein product is CASSFQTQGAGAEAFF.

This clonotype was detected only a few times. This chain links TRBV29-1 with TRBJ2-4, with 12 bases identical to TRBD1. The J call is in doubt because the DNA end fits TRBJ2-7 better. Germline loops: CDR1 SQVTM, CDR2 ANQGSEA. The CDR3 is 15 residues long. The DNA of the CDR3 is TGCAGCGTTGCCACCGGGACAGGGGGCTCGTACGAGCAGTACTTC. Its protein product is CSVATGTGGSYEQYF.